The present T cell receptor beta chain was sequenced within a study of CD8 T cells in Susac syndrome. Peripheral blood CD8+ and CD4+ T cells were profiled by TCR beta sequencing. Reverse transcription of roughly 0.45 to 1 ug RNA was carried out with random hexamers. One entry per CDR3 protein results from TCRdb running MiXCR on the immunoSEQ multiplex PCR reads. This sample has tens of thousands of distinct CDR3 sequences, with around 93% found just once. Source material: CD8+ T cells from PBMCs. This TCR was sampled from a human donor with multiple sclerosis.

The DNA of the CDR3 is TGTGCCAGCACAGGGACAGGAACGGTAGATACGCAGTATTTT. Protein: CASTGTGTVDTQYF. The chain employs TRBV28 and TRBJ2-3; TRBD1 matches at 8 bases. CDR1 is MDHEN, CDR2 SYDVKM, per germline. The CDR3 has 14 amino acids. V was clipped by 7 bases and J by 5 bases; unmatched bases: 8.